This T cell receptor (beta chain) was found in a study of blood T cell repertoires in COVID-19 (dated by TCRdb to the early 2020s). At the level of the whole study: Collaborator samples came from the United States, Italy and Spain and covered acute and convalescent phases of COVID-19. HLA class I and class II types, where available, came from metadata supplied by the sample provider rather than from assay-based typing. Deeply sampled blood TCRbeta repertoires from subjects exposed to, actively infected with, or recovered from COVID-19 were included in the dataset. The repertoires were made available in a free public database intended to serve as a resource for research on the immune response to SARS-CoV-2. Samples came from the ongoing ImmuneRACE study (first 160 participants) plus 1,254 subjects from 6 global collaborators. The material from the prospective study consisted of cDNA or gDNA derived from T cells, B-cell-depleted T cells, or PBMCs. Nearly every sample came with metadata listing a de-identified subject ID, COVID-19 status, age in years and sex. General study outcomes and caveats: The amount of clinical and demographic metadata varied by source and participant and was provided uncurated.

V and J are truncated by 7 bases and 10 bases respectively, leaving an intervening sequence of 19 bases. As encoded in the germline V gene, CDR1 is MNHEY while CDR2 is SVGEGT. From the cysteine up to the phenylalanine, the CDR3 has a length of 14 residues. Only CDR3 DNA remains: 42 bases, in frame from the first base. Turning to this clone: What this receptor recognizes is not known. No base qualities exist here, and no much larger clone lies one base off it.

TCRbeta CDR3 regions were amplified from genomic DNA using the immunoSEQ Assay, a bias-controlled multiplex PCR. In the paper's pipeline: The number of nucleated cells in each sample was estimated by amplification of reference gene primers within the assay. To quantify the absolute abundance of each unique TCRbeta CDR3 rearrangement, sequence reads were collapsed and filtered. For each sample, productive Simpson clonality was calculated by taking the square root of Simpson's diversity index across productive rearrangements. Held by TCRdb, this immuneACCESS table contains in-frame sequences only and omits some clones. Under half of the omission traces to an unresolved V gene where checked; the cause of the rest is unknown. V, J and clone size are taken as reported in that table, and D and trimming were inferred from the DNA itself. This sample is represented by fewer than 200,000 clones; roughly 82% of them were singletons. Around 5.5% of the sample lies in the top ten.

Participants in the prospective study were enrolled through a virtual design, were aged about 18 to 100 years, and lived in roughly 25 United States geographic areas. To assign participants to cohorts, the prospective study relied on clinical history that participants themselves reported in a screening survey and a study questionnaire. Each participant in the prospective study had whole blood, serum and a nasopharyngeal or oropharyngeal swab collected by mobile phlebotomists. Additional blood draws and questionnaires over an approximately two-month period could optionally be provided by prospective study participants. Before DNA extraction, blood samples from the prospective study were shipped at room temperature or frozen.

The sequence is built from TRBV6-2 or TRBV6-3 and TRBJ1-4, with an unclear D gene assignment. The sequenced sample was PBMCs or T cells enriched from blood (not recorded which). This clonotype was obtained from a woman in her fifties or sixties with acute COVID-19. The CDR3 reads CASTPRDRLAKLFF. The sequence in DNA is TGTGCCAGCACCCCCAGAGACCGACTAGCAAAACTGTTTTTT.